This is a list of T cell receptor beta chains from one sample in a study of PD-1 blockade in classical Hodgkin lymphoma. Generated by immunoSEQ multiplex PCR, the TCRdb table keeps only in-frame clones and is missing some. The sample yields approximately 6,300 clones, about 76% seen once. The material sequenced was CD8+ T cells from blood, taken before the fourth cycle of nivolumab. The source is a human donor with classical Hodgkin lymphoma. The CDR3 runs from the conserved cysteine through the conserved F or W. The order of the fields is J gene, V gene, D gene, clone size, CDR3 DNA, CDR3 protein. The D gene is left open where the match is weak. Rows give clone size only sometimes, using once, few, many, or a class for an expanded clone.

TRBJ2-7,TRBV9,-,-,TGTGCCAGCAGCGTAGAAGGGGGAAAATACGAGCAGTACTTC,CASSVEGGKYEQYF
TRBJ2-7,TRBV11-2,TRBD2,-,TGTGCCAGCAGCTTGTGGCTAGCGGGGGGCTACGAGCAGTACTTC,CASSLWLAGGYEQYF
TRBJ2-7,TRBV6-1,-,-,TGTGCCAGCAGTGAACCCCGGACGGTCTCCTACGAGCAGTACTTC,CASSEPRTVSYEQYF
TRBJ2-5,TRBV5-1,TRBD1,-,TGCGCCAGCAGCTTGAGGTCCAGGGGGCTGCGGGAAGAGACCCAGTACTTC,CASSLRSRGLREETQYF
TRBJ2-5,TRBV28,-,few,TGTGCCAGCAGTCTGGGGGAGGTCCGAGAGACCCAGTACTTC,CASSLGEVRETQYF
TRBJ2-7,TRBV27,-,-,TGTGCCAGCAGTTTAGGTAGAGTAAGCGAGCAGTACTTC,CASSLGRVSEQYF
TRBJ1-2,TRBV5-4,-,few,TGTGCCAGCAGCAGGGGGACGGCTGTCTATGGCTACACCTTC,CASSRGTAVYGYTF
TRBJ2-1,TRBV5-5,TRBD1,-,TGTGCCAGTAGTCCCAGGACAGGGATTCATGAGCAGTTCTTC,CASSPRTGIHEQFF
TRBJ2-7,TRBV27,-,-,TGTGCCAGCAGTCGAAGACCGGGACCAAGTTACGAGCAGTACTTC,CASSRRPGPSYEQYF
TRBJ2-7,TRBV4-1,TRBD1,-,TGCGCCAGCAGCCAAGCGTCGGACAGGCCTACCTACGAGCAGTACTTC,CASSQASDRPTYEQYF
TRBJ2-7,TRBV5-5,-,-,TGTGCCAGCAGCTTGCACGAGGGACTCCTTGCCTACGAGCAGTACTTC,CASSLHEGLLAYEQYF
TRBJ1-2,TRBV4-1,-,-,TGCGCCAGCAGCCAAGGGGCCGCTGGCTACACCTTC,CASSQGAAGYTF
TRBJ2-3,TRBV5-4,-,once,TGTGCCAGCAGCCCACCAGACTGGGGGGGCACAGATACGCAGTATTTT,CASSPPDWGGTDTQYF
TRBJ2-2,TRBV6-5,-,-,TGTGCCAGCAGTTACGAGGAGGGTCGCGGGGAGCTGTTTTTT,CASSYEEGRGELFF
TRBJ2-5,TRBV27,TRBD2,-,TGTGCCTCGGGACTAAAAGAGACCCAGTACTTC,CASGLKETQYF
TRBJ1-1,TRBV10-3,-,-,TGTGCCATCAGTGAGGTGGCGGGCCTCACTGAAGCTTTCTTT,CAISEVAGLTEAFF
TRBJ1-2,TRBV5-8,-,-,TGTGCCAGCAGCCCCGTGGGAATCTATGGCTACACCTTC,CASSPVGIYGYTF
TRBJ2-5,TRBV7-9,-,once,TGTGCCAGCAGCGTAAGGGGGTACCAAGAGACCCAGTACTTC,CASSVRGYQETQYF
TRBJ2-2,TRBV28,-,-,TGTGCCAGCAGTTTATTCTGGGTTGCTGGCACCGGGGAGCTGTTTTTT,CASSLFWVAGTGELFF
TRBJ2-1,TRBV7-9,TRBD1,-,TGTGCCAGCAGCCCTAGTCGGACAGGGGGCAATGAGCAGTTCTTC,CASSPSRTGGNEQFF
TRBJ2-5,TRBV7-9,-,-,TGTGCCAGCAGCTTAGTGGAGGAGACCCAGTACTTC,CASSLVEETQYF
TRBJ2-7,TRBV7-8,-,-,TGTGCCAGCAGCGAAGGGGGACTTACCTACGAGCAGTACTTC,CASSEGGLTYEQYF
TRBJ2-7,TRBV27,TRBD1,-,TGTGCCAGCAGTCCGATGATCCTGACAGGGAAACTAGGCTACGAGCAGTACTTC,CASSPMILTGKLGYEQYF
TRBJ2-1,TRBV7-9,TRBD2,-,TGTGCCAGCAGCCTGAGGGGCCAATCGGGGGGGTACAATGAGCAGTTCTTC,CASSLRGQSGGYNEQFF
TRBJ2-7,TRBV6-1,-,-,TGTGCCAGCAGTGAATTCTACGAGCAGTACTTC,CASSEFYEQYF
TRBJ2-3,TRBV5-1,TRBD1,-,TGCGCCAGCAGCTTGGCGGGACAGGGGTACACAGATACGCAGTATTTT,CASSLAGQGYTDTQYF
TRBJ1-1,TRBV9,-,-,TGTGCCAGCAGCGTAACACACGGGGCAGGGGTTTTCTTT,CASSVTHGAGVFF
TRBJ2-7,TRBV7-1,-,-,TGTGCCAGCAGCTTATTGGTGTCTATCTCTAAGGAGCAGTACTTC,CASSLLVSISKEQYF
TRBJ1-4,TRBV4-3,-,-,TGCGCCAGCAGCCAAGATTTGGCAGGCACCCACAATGAAAAACTGTTTTTT,CASSQDLAGTHNEKLFF
TRBJ2-5,TRBV28,TRBD2,-,TGTGCCAGCAGTTTATTAGCGGGGGATGAGACCCAGTACTTC,CASSLLAGDETQYF
TRBJ2-1,TRBV27,TRBD2,-,TGTGCCATCCGGGTAGCGGGAGCGGGTGAGCAGTTCTTC,CAIRVAGAGEQFF
TRBJ2-5,TRBV11-1,TRBD2,-,TGTGCCAGCAGCGGGGGACTAGCGGGGTGGCTACAAGAGACCCAGTACTTC,CASSGGLAGWLQETQYF
TRBJ1-2,TRBV7-1,-,-,TGTGCCAGCAGCCCCCCACGCGAGGAGGGCTACACCTTC,CASSPPREEGYTF
TRBJ1-5,TRBV16,-,-,TGTGCCAGCAGCCAACCGGACAGTGGCAATCAGCCCCAGCATTTT,CASSQPDSGNQPQHF
TRBJ2-5,TRBV7-2,TRBD1,-,TGTGCCAGCAGCGTACTGACAGGGGTAGAGACCCAGTACTTC,CASSVLTGVETQYF
TRBJ1-1,TRBV10-1,-,-,TGCGCCAGCAGTGGAGGGCGGGGGACTGAAGCTTTCTTT,CASSGGRGTEAFF
TRBJ2-3,TRBV5-1,TRBD2,-,TGCGCCAGCAGCTTCATAAGCGGGAGAACAGATACGCAGTATTTT,CASSFISGRTDTQYF
TRBJ2-7,TRBV2,TRBD1,-,TGTGCCAGCAGTGTGCTACAGGGGGCAGGAACCTACGAGCAGTACTTC,CASSVLQGAGTYEQYF
TRBJ1-5,TRBV4-3,-,-,TGCGCCAGCAGCCAAGATTCCGGGGGCAGCGGACAGCCCCAGCATTTT,CASSQDSGGSGQPQHF
TRBJ1-6,TRBV10-3,-,-,TGTGCCATCAGTTCGACAGAGAATTCACCCCTCCACTTT,CAISSTENSPLHF
TRBJ2-1,TRBV18,TRBD1,-,TGTGCCAGCTCACTTATCGGGACAGTGTACTACAATGAGCAGTTCTTC,CASSLIGTVYYNEQFF